This entry concerns a single TCR beta chain. This clone was found once. Its antigen is unknown. Base qualities are missing; no much larger clone stands one base away. TCR CDR3 regions were amplified from genomic DNA by multiplex PCR using the deep immunoSEQ assay. Extracted genomic DNA from each cell subset was distributed evenly across all wells of several immunoSEQ 96-well plates, and each plate was treated as a replicate. For sorted subsets, each replicate PCR was loaded with 200 ng genomic DNA, equivalent to 25,000 to 30,000 T cell genomes. Purified libraries were measured with a Qubit 3.0 fluorometer, size-checked on a Bioanalyzer 2100, and measured again with the KAPA Library Quantification kit. Every immunoSEQ 96-well plate was sequenced on a dedicated single-read 150-cycle Illumina NextSeq 550 flow cell. Processing in the source paper ran as follows. Because the immunoSEQ output included only junctional sequences and no quality scores, the filtering could not be the same as the filtering used for full-length reads. To assign V/J genes and CDR3, sequences were annotated against IMGT germline references using PyIR, a Python wrapper for IgBLAST v1.9. Reads with weak V/J assignments (E-value above 1e-6), missing CDR3, stop codons, out-of-frame junctions, or ambiguous translated residues were removed. A V3J clonotype was defined by an identical inferred V gene, J gene, and CDR3 amino acid sequence. The percentage overlap between two repertoires was calculated by dividing the number of shared unique clonotypes by the size of the smaller repertoire. Richness of each repertoire was evaluated using RTK rarefaction, the Chao1 estimator, and Recon v2.1 estimates of unobserved clonotypes. Generation probabilities were computed with OLGA for all TCRbeta clonotypes obtained by the gDNA method from several donors. TCRdb took this table from immuneACCESS and kept in-frame rearrangements with V and J called. Such tables lack part of the clones; where checked against another copy, unresolved V genes explain under half of the gap, and the rest is unexplained. That table supplies the V and J calls and clone size; D and trimming were determined from the DNA. The sample table lists about 2.4 million clones, around 94% of them with a count of one. In total, the top ten clones hold more than 0.12% of the sample.

The sample comes from a study of shared clonotypes between healthy human individuals (dated by TCRdb to 2020 to 2022). For the study in its entirety: The cohort included a few men and a couple of women between 18 and 49 years of age. For each donor, three plates each were used for CD4 naive and CD4 memory, two plates were used for CD8 naive, and one plate was used for CD8 memory. Libraries were prepared and TCR repertoires were sequenced by different laboratories using diverse techniques, in order to increase sequencing depth and limit assay-specific biases. The study deeply sequenced blood TCR repertoires of five healthy adults to estimate repertoire size and the extent of clonotype sharing between individuals. Between about 0.8 and 8.9 billion PBMCs per donor were obtained by leukapheresis.

Counted from cysteine to phenylalanine, this CDR3 has 15 amino acids. Only the CDR3 DNA stays, 45 bases, in frame from base 1. The junction carries 12 bases between V and J, which are trimmed by 1 base and 7 bases respectively. CDR1 is given as SGHDT and CDR2 as YYEEEE, both from the germline V gene. Overall results and qualifications from the work: Estimated clonotype richness was generally larger for naive than for memory subsets. Across a handful of donors, approximately 5% of naive CD4, approximately 3.6% of naive CD8, 2.3% of memory CD4, and 0.4% of memory CD8 clonotypes were shared. The genetic and exposure-history diversity represented was limited by the small number of donors. Sampling was restricted to blood, and TCR repertoires in tissue are likely to differ from TCR repertoires in blood. Pairwise subsampling led to the expectation that sequencing depth would affect the degree of clonotype sharing among donors. Even with the large sequencing depth, rarefaction of the sorted-subset datasets indicated that sequencing was incomplete. Compared with non-shared clonotypes, clonotypes shared by all four sorted-subset donors had higher generation probabilities.

The donors were healthy, HIV-negative adults who had no recently reported acute infections or vaccinations. Every donor was a Caucasian adult residing in Nashville, Tennessee, USA. Magnetic negative selection was used to enrich CD4+ T cells, after which naive cells were positively selected on CD45RA and the negative fraction became the memory subset. Blood was obtained by leukapheresis, after which PBMCs were separated by Ficoll-Histopaque density gradient centrifugation and cryopreserved in liquid nitrogen vapor phase. Analytical flow cytometry was used to check the purity and quantity of every magnetically sorted T cell population. From each sorted fraction, genomic DNA was isolated and quantified by UV absorbance on a Nanodrop 2000c.

Material for sequencing was naive CD4+ T cells sorted from blood. The label giving this sample's cell subset or site can be read as: CD45RA+ positively selected. Recombination linked TRBV5-6 to TRBJ1-6; TRBD1 is possibly the D segment (5 matching bases). This sequence originates from a man in his late teens or twenties in good health. The CDR3 loop reads CASSLNPGVNSPLHF. DNA sequence: TGTGCCAGCAGCTTGAACCCGGGGGTCAATTCACCCCTCCACTTT.